This T cell receptor beta chain was identified during a study of cytomegalovirus exposure and HLA in healthy donors. Study findings and constraints: TCR beta chains associated with HLA were, in a later analysis, more clonally expanded than equally common others. Across HLA loci, a later analysis found differing TCR association rates, with DRB1 most and HLA-C fewest.

Every donor was a healthy person donating bone marrow. As for this clone: Its matching antigen is unknown.

Trimming removed 4 bases from V and 9 bases from J, with 13 bases in between. Per the germline V gene, CDR1 is SGHAT and CDR2 is FQNNGV. The CDR3 is 13 residues long. Primers: 60 Vbeta forward and 13 Jbeta reverse. Assay used: immunoSEQ multiplex PCR; TCRdb lists only in-frame clones, some missing. This table holds about 190,000 clones, nearly 80% found once. This clonotype originated in a woman in her thirties in good health and CMV-seropositive. Sequencing was done on a sample of PBMCs. This chain joins TRBV11-2 and TRBJ2-1; D call uncertain. CDR3 DNA: TGTGCCAGCAGCTCCCTTGCGAGATCTGAGCAGTTCTTC. Translating gives CASSSLARSEQFF.